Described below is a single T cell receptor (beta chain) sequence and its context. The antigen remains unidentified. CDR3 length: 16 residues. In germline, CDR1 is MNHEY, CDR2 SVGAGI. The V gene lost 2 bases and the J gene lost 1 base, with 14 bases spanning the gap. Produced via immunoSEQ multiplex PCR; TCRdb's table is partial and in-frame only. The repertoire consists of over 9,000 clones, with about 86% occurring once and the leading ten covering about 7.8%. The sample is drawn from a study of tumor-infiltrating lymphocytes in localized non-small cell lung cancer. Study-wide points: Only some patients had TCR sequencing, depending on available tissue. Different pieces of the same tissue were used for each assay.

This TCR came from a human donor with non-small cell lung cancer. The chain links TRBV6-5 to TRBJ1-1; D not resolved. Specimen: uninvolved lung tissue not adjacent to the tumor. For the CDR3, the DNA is TGTGCCAGCAGTTACGATTTACGGGGTTGGAACACTGAAGCTTTCTTT. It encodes CASSYDLRGWNTEAFF.